The 11 T cell receptor beta chains in this list originate from one sample, sequenced in a study of cytotoxic CD8 clonotypes in ibrutinib-treated CLL. Clones were sequenced by immunoSEQ multiplex PCR, and TCRdb holds only the in-frame ones, with some missing. The table records around 150,000 clones, approximately 80% of them present only once. The sequencing used PBMCs, collected after 36 months of ibrutinib treatment. Source of these receptors: a human donor with chronic lymphocytic leukemia.

This clone turned up a few times. The rearrangement joins TRBV6-1 to TRBJ1-3, with D perhaps matching TRBD1 (5 bases). The germline V gene encodes CDR1 MNHNS and CDR2 SASEGT. Trimming took 2 bases from V and 2 from J, leaving 10 bases between them. The CDR3 is made up of 15 amino acids. CDR3 sequence reads: CASSEWGTAGNTIYF. CDR3 coding DNA: TGTGCCAGCAGTGAATGGGGGACGGCTGGAAACACCATATATTTT.

CDR3 protein: CASSDPAGGNNEQFF. The CDR3 coding sequence is TGTGCCAGCAGTGACCCAGCGGGGGGGAACAATGAGCAGTTCTTC. The chain has TRBV6-1 and TRBJ2-1; TRBD2 aligns across 10 bases. V was pared by 3 bases and J by 5 bases, with 4 bases of the junction left unmatched. The CDR3 spans 15 residues. CDR1 and CDR2 from the germline V gene are MNHNS and SASEGT.

The chain recombines TRBV27 with TRBJ1-1; D not resolved. The CDR3 length is 14 residues. CDR1 and CDR2 (germline): MNHEY, SMNVEV (reference sequence). Trimming removed 8 bases at V and 1 base at J, with 14 bases between. CDR3 protein: CASAPSWANTEAFF. In DNA form, the CDR3 reads TGTGCCAGCGCCCCCAGTTGGGCGAACACTGAAGCTTTCTTT.

The gene calls are TRBV5-1 and TRBJ2-6; D uncertain. Germline lookup yields CDR1 SGHRS and CDR2 YFSETQ. CDR3 length: 15 amino acids. Trimming pared 0 bases from V and 0 bases from J, leaving 4 bases between. CDR3 bases: TGCGCCAGCAGCTTGGCGGGCTCTGGGGCCAACGTCCTGACTTTC. Its translation: CASSLAGSGANVLTF.

The chain is built from TRBV5-1 and TRBJ2-5; maybe TRBD1 (5 bases). The ends were cut back, 1 base at V and 5 bases at J, with 9 bases in the middle. The germline gives CDR1 SGHRS, CDR2 YFSETQ. This CDR3 has 13 residues. CDR3 coding DNA: TGCGCCAGCAGCTTGCCAGGGAAGGAGACCCAGTACTTC. Protein: CASSLPGKETQYF.

J is TRBJ2-6 and V is TRBV27; D may be TRBD1 (5 bases). This CDR3 is built from 17 residues. Looked up from germline, CDR1 is MNHEY and CDR2 is SMNVEV (reference sequence). V lost 0 bases to trimming and J lost 1 base, with 10 bases between them. This CDR3 is CASSLSKGRSGANVLTF. CDR3 in DNA: TGTGCCAGCAGTTTATCAAAGGGGCGGTCTGGGGCCAACGTCCTGACTTTC.

The chain carries TRBV29-1 and TRBJ2-3; TRBD1 is a possible D gene (5 bases). The V and J ends lost 7 bases and 0 bases respectively, with 14 bases between them. CDR1 is SQVTM, CDR2 ANQGSEA, per germline. This CDR3 region has 14 residues. In nucleotides, the CDR3 is TGCAGCGGCAGGGTATCCACTAGCACAGATACGCAGTATTTT. It specifies CSGRVSTSTDTQYF.

This sequence joins TRBV7-8 and TRBJ1-2; D is unclear. This CDR3 spans 14 amino acids. Trimming took off 7 bases at V and 4 bases at J, with 16 bases between the two ends. Germline V CDR1 and CDR2: SGHVS, FQNEAQ. CDR3 nucleotide sequence: TGTGCCAGCAACCACCGGGGTCAGAGCTATGGCTACACCTTC. This codes for CASNHRGQSYGYTF. Filled out from reference TRBV7-8 and TRBJ1-2, the complete variable domain reads GAGVSQSPRYKVAKRGQDVALRCDPISGHVSLFWYQQALGQGPEFLTYFQNEAQLDKSGLPSDRFFAERPEGSVSTLKIQRTQQEDSAVYLCASNHRGQSYGYTFGSGTRLTVV.

The rearrangement links TRBV5-6 to TRBJ1-4; D is unresolved. Germline V gives CDR1 SGHDT, CDR2 YYEEEE. The CDR3 length is 14 residues. Trimming cost V 1 base and J 5 bases, with 9 bases left between them. The CDR3 region has the DNA TGTGCCAGCAGCTTGACGGGAGAGAATGAAAAACTGTTTTTT. This gives the protein CASSLTGENEKLFF.

This rearrangement joins TRBV29-1 to TRBJ2-3; D remains ambiguous. CDR3 length: 14 residues. From germline, CDR1 is SQVTM and CDR2 ANQGSEA. The ends were cut back, 0 bases at V and 7 bases at J, with 14 bases in the middle. The CDR3, as DNA: TGCAGCGTTGAAGATCGTGACACCCCGAATACGCAGTATTTT. Its translation is CSVEDRDTPNTQYF.

The rearrangement joins TRBV25-1 to TRBJ2-7; tentatively, D is TRBD2 (6 bases). Deletions cut 1 base from V and 3 bases from J, with 13 bases between. The CDR3 is 15 residues long. Per germline, CDR1 MGHDK and CDR2 SYGVNS. The CDR3 protein is CASSESRGSFYEQYF. In DNA form, the CDR3 reads TGTGCCAGCAGTGAATCCCGGGGGTCGTTCTACGAGCAGTACTTC.